What follows are 2 T cell receptor beta chains derived from one specimen sequenced in a study of immune evolution from preneoplasia to lung adenocarcinoma listed by TCRdb under 2021. The protocol used for the library was the immunoSEQ multiplex PCR assay. TCRdb obtained this table from immuneACCESS and retained in-frame rearrangements with V and J assigned. These tables miss some clones; where compared with another copy, unresolved V genes account for less than half of the shortfall, and the remainder is unexplained. The sample profile shows about 4,700 clones; just over 75% of them were found once. 6.5% to 8.5% of the sample rests with the top ten. Sequencing was carried out using FFPE minimally invasive lung adenocarcinoma tissue. The label giving this sample's cell subset or site can be read as: micro-invasive lung adenocarcinoma (MIA). The receptors here all came from a person between 60 and 80 years old with lung adenocarcinoma.

V is TRBV7-2 and J is TRBJ2-5; 7 positions agree with TRBD1. CDR1 is SGHTA and CDR2 is FQGNSA in the germline V gene. V was pared by 5 bases and J by 6 bases, with 9 bases of the junction left unmatched. The CDR3 is made up of 14 amino acids. The CDR3 here is CASSRDRSQQTQYF. The DNA of the CDR3 is TGTGCCAGCAGCCGGGACAGATCTCAGCAGACCCAGTACTTC.

CDR3 nucleotides: TGTGCCAGTAGTATAGATCTCGAAAACACTGAAGCTTTCTTT. Amino acids: CASSIDLENTEAFF. This chain connects TRBV19 to TRBJ1-1; D gene ambiguous. CDR3 length: 14 amino acids. Trimming removed 0 bases at V and 2 bases at J, with 7 bases between. The germline V gene encodes CDR1 LNHDA and CDR2 SQIVND (reference sequence).